A selection of T cell receptor beta chains follows, all from one sample in a study of T cell responses to AZD1222 COVID-19 vaccine. Some clones are missing from TCRdb's copy, which holds only in-frame ones; the method was immunoSEQ multiplex PCR. This sample yields under 150,000 clones, of which under 95% are seen a single time; 1.5% to 2.5% belongs to the top ten. Sequencing used peripheral blood, obtained 28 days after the second AZD1222 dose. The receptors shown here come from an adult who received the AZD1222 COVID-19 vaccine. CDR3s include the opening cysteine and the closing phenylalanine or tryptophan. The D gene is left open where the match is weak. Size is stated for part of the rows, as once, few or many counts, or as a class when the clone is expanded.

J	D	size	V	DNA	CDR3
TRBJ2-1	NA	NA	TRBV15	TGTGCCACCAGCAGAGACAGATACCAGTTCTTC	CATSRDRYQFF
TRBJ1-2	NA	NA	TRBV29-1	TGCAGCGTTGAAGGAATAAAGGGCTACACCTTC	CSVEGIKGYTF
TRBJ2-1	NA	NA	TRBV7-8	TGTGCCAGCAGCTTAGGGCTTCCTCCCTACAATGAGCAGTTCTTC	CASSLGLPPYNEQFF
TRBJ1-4	NA	NA	TRBV2	TGTGCCAGCAGTTTATCAGGGCTAAATGAAAAACTGTTTTTT	CASSLSGLNEKLFF
TRBJ2-7	TRBD2	few	TRBV9	TGTGCCAGCAGCACTTATAGCGGGAGTCACGAGCAGTACTTC	CASSTYSGSHEQYF
TRBJ1-3	TRBD1	NA	TRBV2	TGTGCCAGCGCCAGGGAACAGGGGGCATCTGGAAACACCATATATTTT	CASAREQGASGNTIYF
TRBJ2-5	NA	NA	TRBV2	TGTGCCAGCGCCGACCAGGGGCTCGACCAAGAGACCCAGTACTTC	CASADQGLDQETQYF
TRBJ2-5	TRBD1	NA	TRBV7-2	TGTGCCAGCAGCGTGGGACAGGGGCAAGAGACCCAGTACTTC	CASSVGQGQETQYF
TRBJ1-1	TRBD1	NA	TRBV6-5	TGTGCCAGCAGTTATGGGCAGGGGGACACTGAAGCTTTCTTT	CASSYGQGDTEAFF
TRBJ1-4	NA	few	TRBV6-5	TGTGCCAGCAGTTATGGTGTGGTAAATGAAAAACTGTTTTTT	CASSYGVVNEKLFF
TRBJ1-5	TRBD1	NA	TRBV6-5	TGTGCCAGCAGTTGGGACAGGTCAAATCAGCCCCAGCATTTT	CASSWDRSNQPQHF